This T cell receptor (beta chain) was captured by sequencing in a study of vaccination and CD4 T cells after COVID-19. Study information: Overlapping spike pools from SARS-CoV-2 and HCoV-NL63, HCoV-OC43 and HCoV-229E served as culture stimuli. Cultures serving as controls received a peptide pool (CEFX or HIV-1 Nef) or no peptide. Notes on the study in general: Convalescent patients displayed a median roughly 90% of reactive clones emerging only post-vaccination.

With the Oncomine TCR Beta short-read assay, DNA from cultured CD4+ T cells was sequenced. TCRdb called the PCR reads again in MiXCR, with one record for every CDR3 protein. Among approximately 11,000 distinct CDR3 sequences listed, 73% were seen once. This clonotype was observed a single time. Its matching antigen is unknown. Treatment reported: roughly ten-day PBMC culture with coronavirus spike peptide pools or control peptides (ViraFEST assay). This CDR3 comprises 14 residues. Trimming removed 4 bases from V and 1 base from J; junction bases left unmatched: 3. The TCR comes from a human donor who had recovered from COVID-19. Material: CD4+ T cells from blood, cultured in vitro. The chain carries TRBV12-3 or TRBV12-4 and TRBJ1-1, with TRBD1 matching 7 bases. The CDR3 region is CASSSKGANTEAFF. For the CDR3, the DNA is TGTGCCAGCAGTTCAAAGGGGGCGAACACTGAAGCTTTCTTT.